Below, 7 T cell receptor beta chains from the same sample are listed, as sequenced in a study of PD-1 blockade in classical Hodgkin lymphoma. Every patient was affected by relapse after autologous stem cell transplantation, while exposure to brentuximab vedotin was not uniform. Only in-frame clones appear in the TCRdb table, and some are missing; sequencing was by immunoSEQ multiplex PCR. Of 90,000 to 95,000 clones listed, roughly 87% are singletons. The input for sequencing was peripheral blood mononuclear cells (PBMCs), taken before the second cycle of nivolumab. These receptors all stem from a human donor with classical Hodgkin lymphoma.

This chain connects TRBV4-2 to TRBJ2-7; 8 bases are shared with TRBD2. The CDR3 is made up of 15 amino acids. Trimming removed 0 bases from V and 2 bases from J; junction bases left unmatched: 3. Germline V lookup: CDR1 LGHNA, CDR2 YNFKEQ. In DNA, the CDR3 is TGTGCCAGCAGCCAAGAGTTAGCGGGAACCTACGAGCAGTACTTC. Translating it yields CASSQELAGTYEQYF.

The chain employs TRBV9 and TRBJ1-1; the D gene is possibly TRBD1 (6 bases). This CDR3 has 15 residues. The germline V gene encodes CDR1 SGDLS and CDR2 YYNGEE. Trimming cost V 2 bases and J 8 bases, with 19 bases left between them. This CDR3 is CASSVWGLGALEAFF. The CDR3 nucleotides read TGTGCCAGCAGCGTCTGGGGTTTGGGGGCCCTAGAAGCTTTCTTT.

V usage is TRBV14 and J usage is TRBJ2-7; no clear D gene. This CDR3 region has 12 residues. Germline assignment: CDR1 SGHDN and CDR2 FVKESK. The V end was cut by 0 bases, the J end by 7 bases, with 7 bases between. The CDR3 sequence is CASSQDVREQYF. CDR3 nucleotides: TGTGCCAGCAGCCAAGATGTGCGGGAGCAGTACTTC.

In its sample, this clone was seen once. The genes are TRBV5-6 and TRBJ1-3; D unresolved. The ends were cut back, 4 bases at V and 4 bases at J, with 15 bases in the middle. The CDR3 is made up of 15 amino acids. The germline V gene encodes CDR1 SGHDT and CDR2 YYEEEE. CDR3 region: CASSPPSGDGNTIYF. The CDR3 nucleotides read TGTGCCAGCAGCCCGCCCTCGGGAGACGGAAACACCATATATTTT. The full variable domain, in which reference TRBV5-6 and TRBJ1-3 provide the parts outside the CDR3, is DAGVTQSPTHLIKTRGQQVTLRCSPKSGHDTVSWYQQALGQGPQFIFQYYEEEERQRGNFPDRFSGHQFPNYSSELNVNALLLGDSALYLCASSPPSGDGNTIYFGEGSWLTVV.

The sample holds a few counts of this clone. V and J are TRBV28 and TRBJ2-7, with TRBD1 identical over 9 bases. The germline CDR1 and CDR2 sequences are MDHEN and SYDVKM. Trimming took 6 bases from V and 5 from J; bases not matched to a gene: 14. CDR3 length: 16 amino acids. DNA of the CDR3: TGTGCCAGCAGAAGCGGCCGGGACAGGGCTTTCGACGAGCAGTACTTC. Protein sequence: CASRSGRDRAFDEQYF. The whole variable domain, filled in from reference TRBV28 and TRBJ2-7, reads DVKVTQSSRYLVKRTGEKVFLECVQDMDHENMFWYRQDPGLGLRLIYFSYDVKMKEKGDIPEGYSVSREKKERFSLILESASTNQTSMYLCASRSGRDRAFDEQYFGPGTRLTVT.

The chain's CDR3 is CASSSKQGHTGELFF. The CDR3 coding sequence is TGCGCCAGCAGCTCTAAACAGGGGCACACCGGGGAGCTGTTTTTT. The V gene is TRBV5-1, the J gene TRBJ2-2, with 7 bases aligning to TRBD1. Germline V gives CDR1 SGHRS, CDR2 YFSETQ. The CDR3 is 15 amino acids. Trimming cost V 3 bases and J 3 bases; bases outside gene matches: 5.

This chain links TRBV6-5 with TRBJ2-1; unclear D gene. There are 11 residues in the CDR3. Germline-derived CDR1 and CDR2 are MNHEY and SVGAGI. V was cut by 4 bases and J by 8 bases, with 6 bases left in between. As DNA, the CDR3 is TGTGCCAGCAGTTTGGGCTATGAGCAGTTCTTC. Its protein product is CASSLGYEQFF.